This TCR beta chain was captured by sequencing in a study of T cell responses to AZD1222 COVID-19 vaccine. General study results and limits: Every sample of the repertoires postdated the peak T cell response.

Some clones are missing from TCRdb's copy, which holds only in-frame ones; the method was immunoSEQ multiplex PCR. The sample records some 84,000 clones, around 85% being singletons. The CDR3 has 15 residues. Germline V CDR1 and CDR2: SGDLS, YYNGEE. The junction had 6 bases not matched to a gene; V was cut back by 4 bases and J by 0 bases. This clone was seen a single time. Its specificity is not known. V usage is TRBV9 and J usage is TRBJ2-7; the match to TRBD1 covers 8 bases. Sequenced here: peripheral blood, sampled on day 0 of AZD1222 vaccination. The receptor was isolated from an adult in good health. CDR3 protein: CASSKGTGTSYEQYF. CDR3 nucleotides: TGTGCCAGCAGCAAAGGGACAGGTACCTCCTACGAGCAGTACTTC. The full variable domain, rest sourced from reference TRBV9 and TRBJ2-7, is DSGVTQTPKHLITATGQRVTLRCSPRSGDLSVYWYQQSLDQGLQFLIQYYNGEERAKGNILERFSAQQFPDLHSELNLSSLELGDSALYFCASSKGTGTSYEQYFGPGTRLTVT.